The 27 T cell receptor beta chains below were found in one sample sequenced in a study of cytomegalovirus exposure and HLA in healthy donors. With 60 Vbeta and 13 Jbeta primers, the PCR was carried out. The data were produced by immunoSEQ multiplex PCR, yet TCRdb's version contains in-frame clones alone and is incomplete. The specimen's table records tens of thousands of clones. Source material: PBMCs. The source of these receptors is a woman in her thirties or forties in good health and CMV-seropositive.

The chain employs TRBV18 and TRBJ2-5, with TRBD1 matching 7 bases. This CDR3 region has 16 residues. V trimming: 0 bases; J trimming: 4 bases; junction bases outside the gene matches: 8. Germline loops: CDR1 KGHSH, CDR2 LQKENI. CDR3 region: CASSPPAGGRGETQYF. The CDR3 DNA is TGTGCCAGCTCACCACCGGCAGGGGGTAGAGGAGAGACCCAGTACTTC.

The J gene is TRBJ2-1, the V gene TRBV5-6; TRBD1 is a possible D gene (6 bases). The CDR3 is made up of 15 amino acids. V lost 4 bases, J lost 0 bases, and 11 bases lay in between. From germline, CDR1 is SGHDT and CDR2 YYEEEE. CDR3 bases: TGTGCCAGCAGCCATGACAGGAGCTCCTACAATGAGCAGTTCTTC. This translates into CASSHDRSSYNEQFF.

This chain connects TRBV7-8 to TRBJ2-5; 10 bases match TRBD2. Near its end, the DNA agrees better with TRBJ2-7, so the J call may be wrong. This CDR3 has 15 amino acids. Germline assignment: CDR1 SGHVS and CDR2 FQNEAQ. The CDR3 DNA reads as TGTGCCAGCAGCTTAGGGGCTAGCGGGGGCTACGAGCAGTACTTC. Protein sequence: CASSLGASGGYEQYF.

This chain uses TRBV5-8 with TRBJ2-2, with D perhaps matching TRBD1 (6 bases). The CDR3 runs 14 residues. V was clipped by 6 bases and J by 7 bases, with 16 bases between them. CDR1 and CDR2 from the germline V gene are SGHTS and YDEGEE. The CDR3 DNA is TGTGCCAGCAACTACCCAGGGGCAGACGGGGAGCTGTTTTTT. It encodes CASNYPGADGELFF.

V gene TRBV19 combines with J gene TRBJ1-2, with a weak D call TRBD1 (6 bases). The germline CDR1 and CDR2 sequences are LNHDA and SQIVND (reference sequence). V was clipped by 1 base and J by 0 bases, with 9 bases between them. The CDR3 is 15 residues long. CDR3 loop: CASSIGQAPNYGYTF. The CDR3 nucleotides read TGTGCCAGTAGTATAGGACAGGCCCCTAACTATGGCTACACCTTC.

V and J are TRBV28 and TRBJ2-5, with TRBD2 identical over 14 bases. The length of the CDR3 is 15 residues. The J segment lost 4 bases and the V segment lost 2 bases, leaving 0 bases of the junction unmatched. From germline, CDR1 is MDHEN and CDR2 SYDVKM. The CDR3: CASSLGTSGRETQYF. Written as DNA, the CDR3 is TGTGCCAGCAGTTTAGGGACTAGCGGGAGAGAGACCCAGTACTTC.

The chain has TRBV5-4 and TRBJ1-4; 7 bases map to TRBD1. Germline assignment: CDR1 SGHNT and CDR2 YYREEE (reference sequence). With V trimmed by 4 bases and J by 5 bases, 11 bases remained unmatched. The CDR3 covers 16 residues. For the CDR3, the DNA is TGTGCCAGCAGCCAAGACTCGACAGGGAGGAATGAAAAACTGTTTTTT. It yields the protein CASSQDSTGRNEKLFF.

The genes are TRBV5-1 and TRBJ2-7; TRBD1 agrees at 9 bases. The CDR3 consists of 13 residues. Looked up from germline, CDR1 is SGHRS and CDR2 is YFSETQ. Germline trimming cut 4 bases from V and 3 bases from J; bases unmatched to any gene: 2. CDR3 sequence (DNA): TGCGCCAGCAGCCGGACAGGGGACTACGAGCAGTACTTC. Its protein product is CASSRTGDYEQYF.

CDR3 sequence: CASSETRWWQETQYF. The CDR3 bases are TGTGCCAGCAGTGAAACCCGGTGGTGGCAAGAGACCCAGTACTTC. The genes are TRBV6-1 and TRBJ2-5, with D hard to call. The CDR3 covers 15 residues. Trimming removed 2 bases from V and 2 bases from J, with 12 bases in between. In germline, CDR1 is MNHNS, CDR2 SASEGT.

The J gene is TRBJ1-3, the V gene TRBV9; 8 nucleotides align to TRBD1. CDR1 and CDR2 (germline): SGDLS, YYNGEE. The J segment lost 0 bases and the V segment lost 0 bases, leaving 5 bases of the junction unmatched. This CDR3 has 17 residues. CDR3 protein: CASSVAGGLSSGNTIYF. The CDR3 region has the DNA TGTGCCAGCAGCGTAGCAGGGGGCCTTAGCTCTGGAAACACCATATATTTT. The whole variable domain, remainder taken from reference TRBV9 and TRBJ1-3, is DSGVTQTPKHLITATGQRVTLRCSPRSGDLSVYWYQQSLDQGLQFLIQYYNGEERAKGNILERFSAQQFPDLHSELNLSSLELGDSALYFCASSVAGGLSSGNTIYFGEGSWLTVV.

The chain recombines TRBV11-2 with TRBJ2-5; 9 bases fit TRBD2. The J call may be faulty, since TRBJ2-7 better matches the DNA end. The CDR3 is 16 amino acids. Germline V gene data show CDR1 as SGHAT and CDR2 as FQNNGV. In DNA, the CDR3 is TGTGCCAGCAGCTTAGCGTCGAGCGGGGGGTTTTACGAGCAGTACTTC. This encodes CASSLASSGGFYEQYF.

The chain links TRBV7-2 to TRBJ2-5; D is possibly TRBD2 (5 bases). The closer fit of TRBJ2-7 to the DNA end suggests the J call may be wrong. Germline-derived CDR1 and CDR2 are SGHTA and FQGNSA. This CDR3 region has 15 residues. The CDR3 reads CASSLDSDSSYEQYF. CDR3 nucleotides: TGTGCCAGCAGCTTAGATAGCGACTCCTCCTACGAGCAGTACTTC.

The chain carries TRBV2 and TRBJ1-6; 7 nucleotides match TRBD1. The CDR3 contains 16 residues. After removal of 5 bases from V and 0 bases from J, the junction contained 4 bases not matched to a gene. Germline assignment: CDR1 SNHLY and CDR2 FYNNEI. The CDR3 loop is CASSPRQGSYNSPLHF. CDR3 nucleotide sequence: TGTGCCAGCAGTCCTCGACAGGGCTCCTATAATTCACCCCTCCACTTT.

V is TRBV2 and J is TRBJ1-1, with TRBD1 matching over 7 bases. Germline trimming cut 6 bases from V and 4 bases from J; bases unmatched to any gene: 5. Germline V gene data show CDR1 as SNHLY and CDR2 as FYNNEI. The CDR3 contains 13 residues. The CDR3 region has the DNA TGTGCCAGCAGGTTAGACAGGGCCACTGAAGCTTTCTTT. This gives the protein CASRLDRATEAFF.

The CDR3, as DNA: TGTGCCAGCAGCTTAGCGGTCGCTAGCGGGAGGACAGATACGCAGTATTTT. Translated: CASSLAVASGRTDTQYF. The chain recombines TRBV7-2 with TRBJ2-3, with 11 bases matching TRBD2. CDR3 length equals 17 residues. Germline V CDR1 and CDR2: SGHTA, FQGNSA. Trimming at V came to 0 bases and at J to 3 bases, leaving 5 bases not matched to a gene.

The chain couples TRBV6-5 to TRBJ2-3, with a tentative D call TRBD1 (6 bases). V was clipped by 7 bases and J by 3 bases, with 11 bases between them. Germline V gene data show CDR1 as MNHEY and CDR2 as SVGAGI. The CDR3 loop spans 13 amino acids. CDR3 DNA sequence: TGTGCCAGCACTACTACAGGGACAGATACGCAGTATTTT. Its translation: CASTTTGTDTQYF.

The genes are TRBV5-1 and TRBJ2-5; 12 nucleotides agree with TRBD1. Germline-derived CDR1 and CDR2 are SGHRS and YFSETQ. The V gene end was trimmed by 3 bases and the J gene end by 5 bases; junction bases not matched to a gene: 5. This CDR3 has 15 amino acids. In nucleotides, the CDR3 is TGCGCCAGCAGCTGGGGACAGGGGGCCGGGGAGACCCAGTACTTC. This sequence encodes CASSWGQGAGETQYF. Drawing the rest from reference TRBV5-1 and TRBJ2-5, the complete variable domain is KAGVTQTPRYLIKTRGQQVTLSCSPISGHRSVSWYQQTPGQGLQFLFEYFSETQRNKGNFPGRFSGRQFSNSRSEMNVSTLELGDSALYLCASSWGQGAGETQYFGPGTRLLVL.

The chain uses TRBV6-1 and TRBJ2-1; D is undetermined. Germline values: CDR1 MNHNS, CDR2 SASEGT. V was pared by 6 bases and J by 6 bases, with 9 bases between. The CDR3 covers 12 residues. CDR3 protein: CASSVKLNEQFF. The DNA for the CDR3 is TGTGCCAGCAGCGTAAAACTCAATGAGCAGTTCTTC.

This chain uses TRBV27 with TRBJ2-7, with 8 positions matching TRBD2. The V gene's germline CDR1 is MNHEY and CDR2 SMNVEV (reference sequence). CDR3 length: 14 amino acids. The junction had 11 bases not matched to a gene; V was cut back by 4 bases and J by 9 bases. CDR3 DNA: TGTGCCAGCAGTTCACCGGGACTAGGGTTGGCGCAGTACTTC. This gives the protein CASSSPGLGLAQYF.

This chain connects TRBV5-6 to TRBJ1-2; D possibly corresponds to TRBD1 (5 bases). The CDR3 runs to 13 residues. V lost 2 bases to trimming and J lost 6 bases, with 11 bases between them. Germline CDR1 is SGHDT and CDR2 is YYEEEE. The CDR3 reads CASSLRARDGYTF. CDR3 nucleotides: TGTGCCAGCAGCTTAAGGGCCAGGGATGGCTACACCTTC.

This chain links TRBV9 with TRBJ2-7; TRBD1 aligns across 7 bases. The length of the CDR3 is 15 residues. The germline V gene has CDR1 SGDLS and CDR2 YYNGEE. V lost 0 bases and J lost 3; bases outside the gene matches: 6. The CDR3 DNA sequence: TGTGCCAGCAGCGTAGCCCCGGGACAGATCTACGAGCAGTACTTC. Encoded protein: CASSVAPGQIYEQYF.

The genes are TRBV6-5 and TRBJ2-3, with TRBD1 identical over 7 bases. J lost 5 bases, V lost 0 bases, and 5 bases had no gene match. This CDR3 spans 15 amino acids. The germline V gene encodes CDR1 MNHEY and CDR2 SVGAGI. CDR3 sequence reads: CASSYSTGLGDTQYF. In DNA form, the CDR3 reads TGTGCCAGCAGTTACTCGACAGGGTTGGGAGATACGCAGTATTTT.

As for this clone: Other DNA sequences of this sample code for an identical CDR3. The V gene is TRBV5-4, the J gene TRBJ2-1; 9 bases fit TRBD2. CDR3 length: 17 amino acids. The V gene end was trimmed by 4 bases and the J gene end by 0 bases; junction bases not matched to a gene: 8. Germline V gene data show CDR1 as SGHNT and CDR2 as YYREEE (reference sequence). The CDR3 DNA reads as TGTGCCAGCAGCCCGACGACTAGCGGCAGCTCCTACAATGAGCAGTTCTTC. Translated, it gives CASSPTTSGSSYNEQFF.

The J gene is TRBJ1-6, the V gene TRBV6-1; 8 bases match TRBD1. CDR3 length: 15 amino acids. J gave up 7 bases and V 3 bases, and 5 bases lay outside the gene matches. Germline values: CDR1 MNHNS, CDR2 SASEGT. The CDR3 sequence is CASSEPGQVNSPLHF. The CDR3 coding sequence is TGTGCCAGCAGTGAGCCGGGACAGGTGAATTCACCCCTCCACTTT.

Concerning this clone itself: Other DNA sequences of this sample code for an identical CDR3. This chain joins TRBV6-5 and TRBJ1-1; D remains ambiguous. CDR3 length equals 16 residues. Germline V gene sequence: CDR1 MNHEY, CDR2 SVGAGI. V lost 0 bases and J 7 bases, leaving 18 bases between the germline ends. DNA for the CDR3: TGTGCCAGCAGTTACTCCAGCGGTCAGGTCTTCTTTGAAGCTTTCTTT. Encoded protein: CASSYSSGQVFFEAFF.

The V call is TRBV5-8, the J call TRBJ2-1, with D unclear. Germline V gives CDR1 SGHTS, CDR2 YDEGEE. V lost 4 bases and J 9 bases, leaving 11 bases between the germline ends. CDR3 length: 12 amino acids. In DNA form, the CDR3 reads TGTGCCAGCAGCCGTACTATGGGTGAGCAGTTCTTC. Encoded protein: CASSRTMGEQFF.

V is TRBV5-1 and J is TRBJ2-7, with 7 positions matching TRBD1. Germline CDR1 is SGHRS and CDR2 is YFSETQ. The CDR3 contains 14 residues. The trim removed 5 bases at V and 1 base at J, leaving 6 bases unmatched. This CDR3 is CASSLSGGSYEQYF. DNA for the CDR3: TGCGCCAGCAGTCTTTCAGGGGGATCCTACGAGCAGTACTTC.